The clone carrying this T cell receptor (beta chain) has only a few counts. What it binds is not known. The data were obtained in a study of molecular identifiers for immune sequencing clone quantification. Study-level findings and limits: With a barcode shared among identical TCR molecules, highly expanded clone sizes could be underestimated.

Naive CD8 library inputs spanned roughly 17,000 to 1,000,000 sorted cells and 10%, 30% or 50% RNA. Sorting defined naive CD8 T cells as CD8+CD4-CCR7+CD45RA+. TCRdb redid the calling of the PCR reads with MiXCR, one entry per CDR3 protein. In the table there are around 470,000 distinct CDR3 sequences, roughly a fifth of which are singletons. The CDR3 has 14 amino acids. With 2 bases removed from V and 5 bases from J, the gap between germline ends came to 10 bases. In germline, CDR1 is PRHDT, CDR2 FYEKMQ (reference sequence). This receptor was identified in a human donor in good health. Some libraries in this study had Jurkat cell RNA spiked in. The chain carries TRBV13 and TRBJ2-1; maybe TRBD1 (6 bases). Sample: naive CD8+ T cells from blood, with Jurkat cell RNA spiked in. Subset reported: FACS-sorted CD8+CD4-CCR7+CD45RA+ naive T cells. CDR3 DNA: TGTGCCAGCAGCTTACTGAGGACAGACAATGAGCAGTTCTTC. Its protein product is CASSLLRTDNEQFF.